This T cell receptor (beta chain) was recorded in a study of blood T cell repertoires in COVID-19. For the study at large: Sample material is recorded as cDNA or gDNA derived from T cells, B-cell-depleted T cells, or PBMCs.

Profiling relied on immunoSEQ multiplex PCR, and the TCRdb table lists in-frame clones only, not all of them. The sample consists of about 320,000 clones, 80% to 90% of them appearing once. Germline V gives CDR1 SGDLS, CDR2 YYNGEE. The CDR3 covers 15 residues. V lost 3 bases, J lost 1 base, and 11 bases lay in between. The study recruited people aged about 18 to 90 years across roughly 25 US areas. Each participant's cohort was designated according to participant-reported clinical history. Donors of Cohort 3 who recovered were those that had two negative PCRs, clearance, or symptom resolution. The origin of this receptor is a woman aged 18 to 35 who had recovered from COVID-19. The sequencing sample was made of PBMCs or T cells enriched from blood (not recorded which). This chain connects TRBV9 to TRBJ1-3; D not certain. The CDR3 DNA sequence: TGTGCCAGCAGCGGATCCCAGGTTTCTGGAAACACCATATATTTT. It translates to CASSGSQVSGNTIYF.